The clone carrying this T cell receptor (beta chain) was seen ten or more times. The germline CDR1 and CDR2 sequences are DFQATT and SNEGSKA (reference sequence). This CDR3 has 14 residues. V shed 4 bases, J shed 8 bases, and the junction held 3 bases outside the gene matches. The entry originates in a study of T cells in Graves' hyperthyroidism and ophthalmopathy. At the level of the study: Peripheral blood was acquired at first diagnosis, ahead of any therapy whatsoever.

From RNA transcripts, TCR beta CDR3 regions were amplified. Initially, a first-round RT-PCR of the TCR CDR3 employed the HTBI primer set. One entry per CDR3 protein, called by TCRdb with MiXCR from the multiplex PCR reads. The table shows fewer than 600,000 distinct CDR3 sequences, with 14% occurring only once. This chain uses TRBV20-1 with TRBJ2-1, with TRBD2 identical over 15 bases. The receptor's source is a woman aged 40 to 50 with Graves' hyperthyroidism. The sequencing sample was made of blood. The CDR3 protein is CSAMRTSGRDEQFF. In nucleotides, the CDR3 is TGCAGTGCTATGAGGACTAGCGGGAGGGATGAGCAGTTCTTC.